This T cell receptor beta chain originates from a study of control samples from healthy donors and cancer patients. Clones were sequenced by immunoSEQ multiplex PCR, and TCRdb holds only the in-frame ones, with some missing. The sample lists 70,000 or so clones, under 90% occurring once. Germline CDR1 reads ENHRY; CDR2 reads SYGVKD. The length of the CDR3 is 14 residues. V lost 0 bases and J lost 6, with 11 bases in between. What was sequenced was PBMCs. The origin of this receptor is a man aged 55 to 70 with lung cancer. The chain links TRBV10-3 to TRBJ1-1; D gene uncertain. DNA for the CDR3: TGTGCCATCAGTGAGTCTGCCAGTGTCTCTGAAGCTTTCTTT. It codes for CAISESASVSEAFF.